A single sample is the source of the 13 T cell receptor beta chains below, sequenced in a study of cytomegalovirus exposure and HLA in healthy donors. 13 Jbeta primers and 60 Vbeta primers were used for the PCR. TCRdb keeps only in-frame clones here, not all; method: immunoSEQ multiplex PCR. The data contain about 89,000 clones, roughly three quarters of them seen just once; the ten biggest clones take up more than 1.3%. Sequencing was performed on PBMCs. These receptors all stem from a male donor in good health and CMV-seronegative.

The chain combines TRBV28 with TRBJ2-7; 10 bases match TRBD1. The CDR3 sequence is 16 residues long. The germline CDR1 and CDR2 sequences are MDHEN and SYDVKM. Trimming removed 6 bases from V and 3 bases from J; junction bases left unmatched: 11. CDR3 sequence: CASRGPDRGRFYEQYF. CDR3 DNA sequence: TGTGCCAGCAGGGGCCCCGACAGGGGGCGCTTCTACGAGCAGTACTTC.

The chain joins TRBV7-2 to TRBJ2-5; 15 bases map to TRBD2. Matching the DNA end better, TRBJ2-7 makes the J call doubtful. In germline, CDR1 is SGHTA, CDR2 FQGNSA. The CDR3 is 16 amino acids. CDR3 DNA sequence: TGTGCCAGCAGCTCCCGGACTAGCGGGAGGGCGTACGAGCAGTACTTC. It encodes CASSSRTSGRAYEQYF.

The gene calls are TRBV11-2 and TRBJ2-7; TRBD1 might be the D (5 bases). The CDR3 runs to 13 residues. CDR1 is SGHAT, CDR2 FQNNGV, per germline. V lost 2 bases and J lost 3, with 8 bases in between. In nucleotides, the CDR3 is TGTGCCAGCAGCTTATCCCAGGGCTACGAGCAGTACTTC. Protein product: CASSLSQGYEQYF.

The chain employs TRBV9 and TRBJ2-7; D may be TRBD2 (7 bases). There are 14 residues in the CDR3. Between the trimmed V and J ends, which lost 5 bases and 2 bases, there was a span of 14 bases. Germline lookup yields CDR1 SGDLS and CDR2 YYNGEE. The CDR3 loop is CASSGGGLTYEQYF. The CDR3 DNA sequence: TGTGCCAGCAGTGGGGGGGGGCTAACCTACGAGCAGTACTTC.

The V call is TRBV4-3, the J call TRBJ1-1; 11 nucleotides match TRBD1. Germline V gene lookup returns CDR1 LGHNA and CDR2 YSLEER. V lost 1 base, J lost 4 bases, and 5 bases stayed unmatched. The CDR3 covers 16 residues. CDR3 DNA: TGCGCCAGCAGCCAAGTTGGGGGGACAGGGGGCACTGAAGCTTTCTTT. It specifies CASSQVGGTGGTEAFF.

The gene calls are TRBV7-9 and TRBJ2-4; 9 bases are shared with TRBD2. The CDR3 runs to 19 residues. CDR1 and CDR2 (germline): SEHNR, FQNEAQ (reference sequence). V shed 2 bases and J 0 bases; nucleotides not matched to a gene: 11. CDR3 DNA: TGTGCCAGCAGCTTAAGGGCTAGCGGGAACCCACTAGCCAAAAACATTCAGTACTTC. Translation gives CASSLRASGNPLAKNIQYF.

CDR3 sequence (DNA): TGTGCTAGTGGTTCCTTACAGGGGGCCGGGGAGCTGTTTTTT. Translating it yields CASGSLQGAGELFF. The chain employs TRBV12-5 and TRBJ2-2, with TRBD1 matching over 8 bases. V shed 4 bases, J shed 6 bases, and the junction held 4 bases outside the gene matches. The CDR3 runs 14 residues. CDR1 and CDR2 (germline): LGHNT, FRNRAP.

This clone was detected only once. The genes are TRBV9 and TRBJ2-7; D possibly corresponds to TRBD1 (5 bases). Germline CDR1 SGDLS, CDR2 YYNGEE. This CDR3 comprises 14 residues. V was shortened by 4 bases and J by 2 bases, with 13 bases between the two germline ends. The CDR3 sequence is CASSPRQRTYEQYF. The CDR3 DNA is TGTGCCAGCAGCCCCAGACAGCGTACCTACGAGCAGTACTTC.

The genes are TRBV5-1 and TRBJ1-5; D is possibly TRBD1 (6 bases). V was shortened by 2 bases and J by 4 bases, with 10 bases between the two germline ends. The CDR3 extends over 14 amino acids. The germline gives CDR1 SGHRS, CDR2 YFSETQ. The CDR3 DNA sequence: TGCGCCAGCAGCTTTGGCACAGGGAATCAGCCCCAGCATTTT. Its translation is CASSFGTGNQPQHF.

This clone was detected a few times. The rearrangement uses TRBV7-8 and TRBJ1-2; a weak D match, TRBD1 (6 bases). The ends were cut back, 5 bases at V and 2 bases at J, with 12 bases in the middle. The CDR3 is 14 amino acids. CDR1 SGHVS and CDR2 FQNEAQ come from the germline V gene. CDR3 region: CASSPTGGNYGYTF. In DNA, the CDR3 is TGTGCCAGCAGCCCCACGGGGGGCAACTATGGCTACACCTTC.

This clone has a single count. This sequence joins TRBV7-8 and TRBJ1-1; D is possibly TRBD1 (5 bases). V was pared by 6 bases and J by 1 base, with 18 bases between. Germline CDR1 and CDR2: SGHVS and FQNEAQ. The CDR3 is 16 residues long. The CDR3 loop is CASSLRPQGANTEAFF. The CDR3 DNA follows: TGTGCCAGCAGTTTAAGACCGCAGGGCGCGAACACTGAAGCTTTCTTT.

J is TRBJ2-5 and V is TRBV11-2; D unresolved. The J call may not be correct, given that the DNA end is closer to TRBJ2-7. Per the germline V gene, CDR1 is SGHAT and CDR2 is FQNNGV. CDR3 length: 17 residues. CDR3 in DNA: TGTGCCAGCAGCCGTCTATCCGGCCGGTGGAGCTCCTACGAGCAGTACTTC. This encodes CASSRLSGRWSSYEQYF.

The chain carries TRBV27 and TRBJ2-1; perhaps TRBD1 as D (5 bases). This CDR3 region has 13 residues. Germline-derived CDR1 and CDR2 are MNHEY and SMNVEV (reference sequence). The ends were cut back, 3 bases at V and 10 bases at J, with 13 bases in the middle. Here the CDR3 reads CASSLVGAWEQFF. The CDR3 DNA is TGTGCCAGCAGTTTGGTAGGGGCATGGGAGCAGTTCTTC.